Given below is one T cell receptor beta chain in context. Its antigen has not been determined. It has no much larger one-base neighbor in the sample; base qualities were not kept. Collaborating institutions collected whole blood in K2EDTA tubes following their own protocols. For TCRbeta analysis, collaborator samples were shipped as frozen whole blood, as isolated PBMCs, or as DNA extracted from either sample type. The immunoSEQ Assay, a bias-controlled multiplex PCR, was used to amplify TCRbeta CDR3 regions from genomic DNA. Per the authors' processing: Within the assay, amplification of reference gene primers was used to estimate how many nucleated cells each sample contained. To quantify the absolute abundance of each unique TCRbeta CDR3 rearrangement, sequence reads were collapsed and filtered. For each sample, productive Simpson clonality was calculated by taking the square root of Simpson's diversity index across productive rearrangements. As stored in TCRdb, this immuneACCESS dataset retains in-frame rearrangements with V and J assigned. A fraction of the clones does not appear; measured against another copy, unresolved V genes explain less than half of the discrepancy, and the remainder lacks a known reason. D and trimming come from the DNA, and the V and J calls and clone size come from that table. The sample table contains fewer than 140,000 clones; only one count was recorded for more than 80% of them. Clones ranked in the top ten supply more than 13% of the sample.

The sample belongs to a study of blood T cell repertoires in COVID-19 (dated by TCRdb to 2019 to 2021). About the study as a whole: The collaborator samples originated in the United States, Italy and Spain and spanned the acute and convalescent phases of COVID-19. The prospective study material was composed of cDNA or gDNA derived from T cells, B-cell-depleted T cells, or PBMCs. Deeply sampled blood TCRbeta repertoires from subjects exposed to, actively infected with, or recovered from COVID-19 were included in the dataset. The repertoires were released in a freely available public database intended as a resource for research on the immune response to SARS-CoV-2. The samples were drawn from two sources: the first 160 participants of the ongoing ImmuneRACE study, and 1,254 subjects contributed by 6 global collaborators. Sample metadata almost always included a de-identified subject ID, COVID-19 status, age in years and sex. Where available, HLA class I and class II types were obtained from metadata supplied by the sample provider rather than from assay-based typing.

Results and caveats for the whole study, not just this receptor: The quantity of clinical and demographic metadata differed by source and by participant and was supplied without curation.

Unmatched junction bases come to 8, with V trimmed by 1 base and J by 4 bases. The cysteine opens and the phenylalanine closes a CDR3 of 17 amino acids. The only DNA kept is the CDR3, 51 bases in frame from the first base. CDR1 is given as LGHDT and CDR2 as YNNKEL, both from the germline V gene (reference sequence). The sample taken for sequencing was peripheral blood. The receptor was derived from a woman in her sixties with acute or convalescent COVID-19. The V and J segments used are TRBV3-1 (or the pseudogene TRBV3-2) and TRBJ2-1; the junction holds 9 bases that match TRBD2. CDR3 reads: CASSQGLASGAYNEQFF. The DNA reads TGTGCCAGCAGCCAAGGTCTAGCTAGCGGGGCGTACAATGAGCAGTTCTTC.